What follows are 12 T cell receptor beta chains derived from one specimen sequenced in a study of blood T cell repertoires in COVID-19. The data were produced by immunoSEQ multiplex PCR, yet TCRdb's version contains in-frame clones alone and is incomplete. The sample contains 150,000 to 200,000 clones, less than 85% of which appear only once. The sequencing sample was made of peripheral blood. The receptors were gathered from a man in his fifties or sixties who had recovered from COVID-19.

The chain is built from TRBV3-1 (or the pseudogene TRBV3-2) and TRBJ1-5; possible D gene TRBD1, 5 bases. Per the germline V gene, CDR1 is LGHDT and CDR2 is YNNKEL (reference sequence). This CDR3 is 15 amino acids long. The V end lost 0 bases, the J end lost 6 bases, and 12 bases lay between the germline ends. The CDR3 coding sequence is TGTGCCAGCAGCCAAGATATTCAGGGCGGTCAGCCCCAGCATTTT. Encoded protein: CASSQDIQGGQPQHF.

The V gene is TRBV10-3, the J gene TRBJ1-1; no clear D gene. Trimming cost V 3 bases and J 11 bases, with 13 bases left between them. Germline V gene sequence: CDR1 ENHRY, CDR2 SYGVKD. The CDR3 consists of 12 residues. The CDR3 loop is CAISDLEGSAFF. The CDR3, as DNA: TGTGCCATCAGTGATTTGGAGGGATCCGCTTTCTTT.

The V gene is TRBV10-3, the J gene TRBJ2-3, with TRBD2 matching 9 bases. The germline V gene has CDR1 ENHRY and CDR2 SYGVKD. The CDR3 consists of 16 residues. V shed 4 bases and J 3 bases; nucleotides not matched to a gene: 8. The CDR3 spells CAISGGREGWTDTQYF. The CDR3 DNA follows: TGTGCCATCAGTGGAGGGCGGGAGGGGTGGACAGATACGCAGTATTTT.

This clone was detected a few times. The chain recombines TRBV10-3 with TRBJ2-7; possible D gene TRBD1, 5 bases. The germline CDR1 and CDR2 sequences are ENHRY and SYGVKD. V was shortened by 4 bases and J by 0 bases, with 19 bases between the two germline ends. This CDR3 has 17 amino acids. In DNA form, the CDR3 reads TGTGCCATCAGTGGGGCCCTCACAGGCCCGAGCTCCTACGAGCAGTACTTC. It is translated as CAISGALTGPSSYEQYF.

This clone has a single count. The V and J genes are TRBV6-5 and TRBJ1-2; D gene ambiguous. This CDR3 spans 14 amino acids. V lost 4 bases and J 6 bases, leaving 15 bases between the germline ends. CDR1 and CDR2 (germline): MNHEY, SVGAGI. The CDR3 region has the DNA TGTGCCAGCAGTTCCGGGGATAATTTGGATGGCTACACCTTC. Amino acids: CASSSGDNLDGYTF.

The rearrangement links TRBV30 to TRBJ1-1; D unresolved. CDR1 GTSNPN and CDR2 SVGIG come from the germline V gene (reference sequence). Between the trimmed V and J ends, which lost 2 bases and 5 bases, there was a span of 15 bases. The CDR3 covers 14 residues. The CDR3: CAWSSYGGQTEAFF. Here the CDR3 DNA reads TGTGCCTGGAGTAGTTACGGAGGGCAGACTGAAGCTTTCTTT.

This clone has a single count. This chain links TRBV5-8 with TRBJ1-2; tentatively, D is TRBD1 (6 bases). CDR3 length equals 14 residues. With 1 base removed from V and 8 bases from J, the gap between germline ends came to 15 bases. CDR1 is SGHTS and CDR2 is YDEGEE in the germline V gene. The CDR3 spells CASSLRQGIGGYTF. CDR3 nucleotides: TGTGCCAGCAGCTTGCGTCAGGGGATCGGGGGCTACACCTTC.

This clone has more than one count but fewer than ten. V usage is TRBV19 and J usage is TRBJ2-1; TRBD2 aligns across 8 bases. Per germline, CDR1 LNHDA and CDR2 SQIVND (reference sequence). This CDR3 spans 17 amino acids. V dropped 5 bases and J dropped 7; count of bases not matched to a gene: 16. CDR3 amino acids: CASSSKILAVSRNEQFF. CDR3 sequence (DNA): TGTGCCAGTAGTTCAAAAATACTAGCGGTCTCAAGAAATGAGCAGTTCTTC.

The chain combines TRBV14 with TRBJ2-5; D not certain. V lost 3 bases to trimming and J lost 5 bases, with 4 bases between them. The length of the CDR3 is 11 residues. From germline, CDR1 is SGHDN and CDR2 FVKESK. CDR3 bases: TGTGCCAGCAGCCACAGGGAGACCCAGTACTTC. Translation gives CASSHRETQYF.

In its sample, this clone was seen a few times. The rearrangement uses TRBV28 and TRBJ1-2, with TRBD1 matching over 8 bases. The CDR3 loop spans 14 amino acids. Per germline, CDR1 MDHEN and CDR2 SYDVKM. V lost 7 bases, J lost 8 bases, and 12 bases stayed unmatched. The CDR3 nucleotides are TGTGCCAGCATCACCGGACAGGGAAGCGGCGGCTACACCTTC. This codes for CASITGQGSGGYTF.

CDR3 bases: TGTGCCAGTAGTTCGGGGCGGGGTAACACCGGGGAGCTGTTTTTT. This encodes CASSSGRGNTGELFF. The chain combines TRBV19 with TRBJ2-2; a weak D match, TRBD2 (6 bases). Germline CDR1 is LNHDA and CDR2 is SQIVND (reference sequence). CDR3 length: 15 amino acids. Trimming took off 5 bases at V and 2 bases at J, with 12 bases between the two ends.

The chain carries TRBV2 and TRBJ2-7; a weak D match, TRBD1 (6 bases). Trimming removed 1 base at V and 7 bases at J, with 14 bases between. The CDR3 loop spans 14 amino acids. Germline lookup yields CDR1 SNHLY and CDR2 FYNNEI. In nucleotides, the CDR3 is TGTGCCAGCAGTGAAGGGGACATACTACGAGAGCAGTACTTC. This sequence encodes CASSEGDILREQYF.